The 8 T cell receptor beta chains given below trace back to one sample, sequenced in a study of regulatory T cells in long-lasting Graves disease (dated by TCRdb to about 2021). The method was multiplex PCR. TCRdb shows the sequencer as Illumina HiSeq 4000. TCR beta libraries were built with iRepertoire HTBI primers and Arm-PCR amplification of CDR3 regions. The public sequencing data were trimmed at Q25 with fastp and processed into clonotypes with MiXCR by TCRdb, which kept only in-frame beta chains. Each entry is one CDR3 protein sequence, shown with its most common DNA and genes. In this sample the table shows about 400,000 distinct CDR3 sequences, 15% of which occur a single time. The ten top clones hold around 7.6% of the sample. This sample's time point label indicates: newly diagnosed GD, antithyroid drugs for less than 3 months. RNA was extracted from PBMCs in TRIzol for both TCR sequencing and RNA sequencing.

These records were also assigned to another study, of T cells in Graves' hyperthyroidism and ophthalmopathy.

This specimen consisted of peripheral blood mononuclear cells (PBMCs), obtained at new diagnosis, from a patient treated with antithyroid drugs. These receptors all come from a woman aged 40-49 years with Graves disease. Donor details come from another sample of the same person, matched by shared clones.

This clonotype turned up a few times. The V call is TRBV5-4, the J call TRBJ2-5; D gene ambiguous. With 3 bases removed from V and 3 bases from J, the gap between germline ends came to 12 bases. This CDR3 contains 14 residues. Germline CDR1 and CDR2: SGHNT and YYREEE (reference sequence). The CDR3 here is CASSWGFGKETQYF. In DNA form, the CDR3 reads TGTGCCAGCAGCTGGGGTTTCGGTAAAGAGACCCAGTACTTC.

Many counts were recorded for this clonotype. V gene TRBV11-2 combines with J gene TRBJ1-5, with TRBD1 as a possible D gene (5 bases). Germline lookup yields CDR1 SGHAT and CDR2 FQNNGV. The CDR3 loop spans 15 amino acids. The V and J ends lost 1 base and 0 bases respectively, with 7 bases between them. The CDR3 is CASSLVGDSNQPQHF. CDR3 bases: TGTGCCAGCAGCTTAGTGGGGGATAGCAATCAGCCCCAGCATTTT.

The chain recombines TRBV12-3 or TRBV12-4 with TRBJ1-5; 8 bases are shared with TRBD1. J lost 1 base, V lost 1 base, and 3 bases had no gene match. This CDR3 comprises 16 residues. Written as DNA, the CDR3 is TGTGCCAGCAGTTTAGGGCAGGGGGCAAGCAATCAGCCCCAGCATTTT. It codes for CASSLGQGASNQPQHF.

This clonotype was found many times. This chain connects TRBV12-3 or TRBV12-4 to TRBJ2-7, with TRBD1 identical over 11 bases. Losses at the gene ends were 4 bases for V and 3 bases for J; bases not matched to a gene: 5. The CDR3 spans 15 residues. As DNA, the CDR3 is TGTGCCAGCAGTTCCCGGGACAGGGGGATCTACGAGCAGTACTTC. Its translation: CASSSRDRGIYEQYF.

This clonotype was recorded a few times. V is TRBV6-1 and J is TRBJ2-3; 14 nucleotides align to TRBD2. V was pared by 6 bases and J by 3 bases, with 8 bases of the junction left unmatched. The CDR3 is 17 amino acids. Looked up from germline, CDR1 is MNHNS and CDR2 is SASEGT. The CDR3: CASRRTSGRPQTDTQYF. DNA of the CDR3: TGTGCCAGCAGACGGACTAGCGGGAGGCCCCAAACAGATACGCAGTATTTT.

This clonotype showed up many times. This chain's CDR3 is CASSFGPTDTDTQYF. The CDR3 DNA sequence: TGTGCCAGCAGCTTCGGACCGACGGACACAGATACGCAGTATTTT. The chain carries TRBV5-8 and TRBJ2-3; D uncertain. The CDR3 spans 15 residues. From germline, CDR1 is SGHTS and CDR2 YDEGEE. V was shortened by 2 bases and J by 2 bases, with 12 bases between the two germline ends.

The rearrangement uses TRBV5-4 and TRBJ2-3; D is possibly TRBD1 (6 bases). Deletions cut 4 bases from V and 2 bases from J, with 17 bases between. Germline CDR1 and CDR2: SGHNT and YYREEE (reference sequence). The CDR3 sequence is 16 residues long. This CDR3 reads CASSLSGAASTDTQYF. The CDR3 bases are TGTGCCAGCAGCCTTTCAGGGGCCGCGTCCACAGATACGCAGTATTTT.

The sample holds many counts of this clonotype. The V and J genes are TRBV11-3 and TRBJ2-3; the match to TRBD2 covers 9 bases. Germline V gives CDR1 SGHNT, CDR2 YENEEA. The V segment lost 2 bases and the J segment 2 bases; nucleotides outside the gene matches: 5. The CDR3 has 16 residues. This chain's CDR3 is CASSLRLAGSTDTQYF. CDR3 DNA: TGTGCCAGCAGCTTACGGCTAGCGGGGTCCACAGATACGCAGTATTTT.